The 32 T cell receptor beta chains reported below all come from one sample, sequenced in a study of T cell changes during pregnancy in multiple sclerosis. TCRdb keeps only in-frame clones here, not all; method: immunoSEQ multiplex PCR. The data show some 120,000 clones, around nine tenths seen once. This specimen was peripheral blood, taken in the third trimester of pregnancy. These receptors all stem from a female donor with multiple sclerosis, enrolled in a pregnancy study.

The chain is built from TRBV7-2 and TRBJ1-2; tentative D call: TRBD1 (6 bases). This CDR3 is built from 15 residues. Germline assignment: CDR1 SGHTA and CDR2 FQGNSA. The V gene lost 6 bases and the J gene lost 0 bases, with 14 bases spanning the gap. The CDR3 sequence is CASRLDSWSNYGYTF. The CDR3 bases are TGTGCCAGCAGATTGGACAGTTGGTCTAACTATGGCTACACCTTC.

The chain recombines TRBV19 with TRBJ2-5; tentative D call: TRBD2 (6 bases). The CDR3 spans 16 residues. V was trimmed by 5 bases and J by 2 bases, leaving 18 bases between them. The germline CDR1 and CDR2 sequences are LNHDA and SQIVND (reference sequence). CDR3 in DNA: TGTGCCAGTAGTCCACTACTAGAGGCGGGACAAGAGACCCAGTACTTC. Translated: CASSPLLEAGQETQYF.

This sequence joins TRBV27 and TRBJ1-2; D perhaps matches TRBD1 (6 bases). Germline CDR1 and CDR2: MNHEY and SMNVEV (reference sequence). The length of the CDR3 is 12 residues. V gave up 4 bases and J gave up 8 bases, with 11 bases separating them. This CDR3 reads CASSSTGFGYTF. CDR3 sequence (DNA): TGTGCCAGCAGTTCCACAGGGTTCGGCTACACCTTC.

V gene TRBV10-3 combines with J gene TRBJ1-2; 8 nucleotides agree with TRBD1. The CDR3 contains 13 residues. V was clipped by 6 bases and J by 3 bases; unmatched bases: 3. Per germline, CDR1 ENHRY and CDR2 SYGVKD. CDR3 sequence (DNA): TGTGCCATCAGCGAGACAGGGGACTATGGCTACACCTTC. This codes for CAISETGDYGYTF.

The chain carries TRBV5-1 and TRBJ2-1; 7 nucleotides agree with TRBD1. The CDR3 length is 16 residues. Germline CDR1 reads SGHRS; CDR2 reads YFSETQ. V lost 4 bases and J lost 6; bases outside the gene matches: 13. CDR3 in DNA: TGCGCCAGCAGCGATCCCCGGGACAGTGGGGTCAATGAGCAGTTCTTC. Translating gives CASSDPRDSGVNEQFF. The full variable domain, completed using reference TRBV5-1 and TRBJ2-1, is KAGVTQTPRYLIKTRGQQVTLSCSPISGHRSVSWYQQTPGQGLQFLFEYFSETQRNKGNFPGRFSGRQFSNSRSEMNVSTLELGDSALYLCASSDPRDSGVNEQFFGPGTRLTVL.

This rearrangement joins TRBV27 to TRBJ2-1, with D possibly being TRBD2 (6 bases). The CDR3 runs 19 residues. CDR1 and CDR2 (germline): MNHEY, SMNVEV (reference sequence). Trimming cost V 2 bases and J 5 bases, with 25 bases left between them. The CDR3 DNA sequence: TGTGCCAGCAGTTTAGGGAAGTTCCTAGCGCGAGGATTTAACAATGAGCAGTTCTTC. Translation gives CASSLGKFLARGFNNEQFF.

The chain combines TRBV11-1 with TRBJ2-5; D is perhaps TRBD1 (6 bases). CDR3 length: 14 amino acids. V was cut by 2 bases and J by 4 bases, with 11 bases left in between. Germline V lookup: CDR1 SGHAT, CDR2 FQDESV (reference sequence). CDR3: CASSLTGTRETQYF. As DNA, the CDR3 is TGTGCCAGCAGCTTAACGGGGACAAGAGAGACCCAGTACTTC.

This clone has just one count. The V gene is TRBV7-9, the J gene TRBJ1-1; D not resolved. Deletions cut 3 bases from V and 10 bases from J, with 15 bases between. Germline CDR1 is SEHNR and CDR2 is FQNEAQ (reference sequence). The CDR3 runs 13 residues. The CDR3 protein is CASSLLGSESAFF. The CDR3 DNA reads as TGTGCCAGCAGCTTGTTAGGGAGCGAGTCAGCTTTCTTT.

This rearrangement joins TRBV12-5 to TRBJ1-1, with a possible D match to TRBD1 (5 bases). The germline V and J ends were trimmed by 1 base and 3 bases, with 9 bases remaining between them. The CDR3 covers 14 residues. CDR1 and CDR2 (germline): LGHNT, FRNRAP. The CDR3 is CASGLGLGDTEAFF. The CDR3 coding sequence is TGTGCTAGTGGTTTGGGGTTAGGGGACACTGAAGCTTTCTTT.

The V and J genes are TRBV6-1 and TRBJ1-6, with D perhaps matching TRBD1 (6 bases). The V gene lost 3 bases and the J gene lost 7 bases, with 13 bases spanning the gap. Germline assignment: CDR1 MNHNS and CDR2 SASEGT. There are 15 residues in the CDR3. The CDR3 coding sequence is TGTGCCAGCAGTGACACAGGGACATGGAATTCACCCCTCCACTTT. Protein product: CASSDTGTWNSPLHF.

This chain links TRBV11-2 with TRBJ1-2; a weak D match, TRBD1 (5 bases). The CDR3 has 16 residues. CDR1 SGHAT and CDR2 FQNNGV come from the germline V gene. V lost 1 base to trimming and J lost 4 bases, with 16 bases between them. As DNA, the CDR3 is TGTGCCAGCAGCTTAGGTCGGGGGTGGGCACCCTATGGCTACACCTTC. Amino acids: CASSLGRGWAPYGYTF.

This sequence joins TRBV28 and TRBJ2-7; weak D call: TRBD2 (7 bases). The CDR3 runs 14 residues. V lost 11 bases and J lost 4, with 21 bases in between. CDR1 is MDHEN, CDR2 SYDVKM, per germline. The CDR3 here is CASWGGRSGYEQYF. CDR3 DNA sequence: TGTGCCTCTTGGGGGGGGCGAAGTGGGTACGAGCAGTACTTC.

This chain joins TRBV5-4 and TRBJ2-3; D is perhaps TRBD2 (5 bases). V was trimmed by 5 bases and J by 2 bases, leaving 15 bases between them. The CDR3 is 15 amino acids. CDR1 and CDR2 from the germline V gene are SGHNT and YYREEE (reference sequence). DNA of the CDR3: TGTGCCAGCAGACGCTCGGAGGTGGTCACAGATACGCAGTATTTT. This translates into CASRRSEVVTDTQYF.

This clone was seen a handful of times. V and J are TRBV6-5 and TRBJ1-2; perhaps TRBD1 as D (6 bases). The CDR3 consists of 14 residues. V was cut by 7 bases and J by 2 bases, with 14 bases left in between. Germline V gene data show CDR1 as MNHEY and CDR2 as SVGAGI. The DNA of the CDR3 is TGTGCCAGCATTGGGGGCAAGGGAAACTATGGCTACACCTTC. It translates to CASIGGKGNYGYTF.

The chain carries TRBV7-2 and TRBJ2-7, with 9 bases identical to TRBD2. The junction had 8 bases not matched to a gene; V was cut back by 1 base and J by 7 bases. The germline CDR1 and CDR2 sequences are SGHTA and FQGNSA. CDR3 length equals 15 residues. DNA of the CDR3: TGTGCCAGCAGCTTAGGGGCGGGGGGGCCGCGGGAGCAGTACTTC. Amino acid sequence: CASSLGAGGPREQYF. The complete variable domain, with remaining parts taken from reference TRBV7-2 and TRBJ2-7, reads GAGVSQSPSNKVTEKGKDVELRCDPISGHTALYWYRQSLGQGLEFLIYFQGNSAPDKSGLPSDRFSAERTGGSVSTLTIQRTQQEDSAVYLCASSLGAGGPREQYFGPGTRLTVT.

The chain is built from TRBV7-3 and TRBJ1-2; TRBD1 aligns across 7 bases. This CDR3 comprises 15 residues. Trimming cost V 5 bases and J 6 bases; bases outside gene matches: 12. The germline V gene encodes CDR1 SGHTA and CDR2 FQGTGA. CDR3 protein: CASSQNPTGFDGYTF. The CDR3 region has the DNA TGTGCCAGCAGCCAAAACCCGACAGGGTTTGATGGCTACACCTTC.

V gene TRBV10-3 combines with J gene TRBJ2-7; no clear D gene. Germline values: CDR1 ENHRY, CDR2 SYGVKD. CDR3 length equals 13 residues. Between the trimmed V and J ends, which lost 3 bases and 0 bases, there was a span of 6 bases. The CDR3 here is CAISDWSSYEQYF. CDR3 coding DNA: TGTGCCATCAGTGACTGGAGCTCCTACGAGCAGTACTTC.

The chain recombines TRBV28 with TRBJ2-7; D possibly corresponds to TRBD2 (5 bases). Per the germline V gene, CDR1 is MDHEN and CDR2 is SYDVKM. Between the trimmed V and J ends, which lost 4 bases and 3 bases, there was a span of 10 bases. This CDR3 is built from 13 residues. The CDR3 DNA reads TGTGCCAGCAGTTCGAGTCGGGGCTACGAGCAGTACTTC. Translating gives CASSSSRGYEQYF.

The chain joins TRBV5-1 to TRBJ2-2; possible D gene TRBD2, 5 bases. V was cut by 1 base and J by 1 base, with 8 bases left in between. CDR3 length: 15 amino acids. The V gene's germline CDR1 is SGHRS and CDR2 YFSETQ. The CDR3 spells CASSLIAGNTGELFF. The CDR3 DNA reads as TGCGCCAGCAGCTTGATCGCGGGGAACACCGGGGAGCTGTTTTTT.

The chain carries TRBV9 and TRBJ1-3, with a weak D call TRBD1 (6 bases). CDR3 length: 16 residues. CDR1 and CDR2 (germline): SGDLS, YYNGEE. Trimming removed 4 bases from V and 2 bases from J, with 16 bases in between. CDR3 coding DNA: TGTGCCAGCAGCACCTTTACAGGGTTGCCTGGAAACACCATATATTTT. Protein product: CASSTFTGLPGNTIYF.

The chain couples TRBV27 to TRBJ2-1; TRBD2 aligns across 9 bases. This CDR3 contains 17 residues. J was trimmed by 4 bases and V by 4 bases; bases with no gene match: 11. Germline V gene lookup returns CDR1 MNHEY and CDR2 SMNVEV (reference sequence). The chain's CDR3 is CASSSRRASGAYNEQFF. The CDR3 DNA follows: TGTGCCAGCAGTTCCCGCCGAGCTAGCGGGGCATACAATGAGCAGTTCTTC.

This chain connects TRBV19 to TRBJ2-3; D is possibly TRBD1 (5 bases). CDR3 length: 12 residues. V lost 6 bases and J lost 7, with 11 bases in between. Germline loops: CDR1 LNHDA, CDR2 SQIVND (reference sequence). The CDR3 DNA reads TGTGCCAGTAGGAGAGACAGTAATACGCAGTATTTT. Protein product: CASRRDSNTQYF.

This chain joins TRBV18 and TRBJ2-5, with a possible D match to TRBD2 (5 bases). Germline CDR1 is KGHSH and CDR2 is LQKENI. The CDR3 runs to 15 residues. Trimming left V 5 bases short and J 0 bases short, with 13 bases between. CDR3 protein: CASSSADLYQETQYF. CDR3 DNA: TGTGCCAGCTCATCCGCGGACTTGTACCAAGAGACCCAGTACTTC.

This clone is a singleton in its sample. This sequence joins TRBV29-1 and TRBJ2-1; no firm D call. The V gene's germline CDR1 is SQVTM and CDR2 ANQGSEA. The CDR3 is made up of 14 amino acids. Trimming left V 3 bases short and J 3 bases short, with 12 bases between. CDR3 in amino acids: CSVDGPLFYNEQFF. The CDR3 DNA reads as TGCAGCGTTGATGGGCCTCTATTCTACAATGAGCAGTTCTTC.

The chain employs TRBV2 and TRBJ2-3, with 7 bases aligning to TRBD1. The CDR3 covers 13 residues. The V segment lost 5 bases and the J segment 6 bases; nucleotides outside the gene matches: 5. Germline CDR1 SNHLY, CDR2 FYNNEI. The DNA for the CDR3 is TGTGCCAGCAGTCCCCTAGGGGGCGATACGCAGTATTTT. It codes for CASSPLGGDTQYF.

V usage is TRBV7-9 and J usage is TRBJ2-3, with TRBD1 as a possible D gene (5 bases). CDR1 and CDR2 from the germline V gene are SEHNR and FQNEAQ (reference sequence). The CDR3 loop spans 15 amino acids. V lost 3 bases, J lost 3 bases, and 13 bases lay in between. The CDR3: CASSFQGARTDTQYF. In DNA form, the CDR3 reads TGTGCCAGCAGCTTTCAAGGGGCAAGAACAGATACGCAGTATTTT.

The chain carries TRBV6-6 and TRBJ2-7; TRBD1 might be the D (6 bases). The CDR3 length is 14 residues. CDR1 MNHNY and CDR2 SVGAGI come from the germline V gene (reference sequence). V shed 5 bases and J shed 0 bases, with 11 bases lying between them. In DNA, the CDR3 is TGTGCCAGCAGTCAAGACAGGTACTCCTACGAGCAGTACTTC. Its protein is CASSQDRYSYEQYF.

The count of this clone is one. This CDR3 reads CASSLEGLGAAGYTF. The CDR3 DNA is TGCGCCAGCAGCTTGGAAGGTTTGGGGGCGGCTGGCTACACCTTC. The gene calls are TRBV5-1 and TRBJ1-2; tentatively, D is TRBD1 (6 bases). The V and J ends lost 0 bases and 7 bases respectively, with 16 bases between them. The germline gives CDR1 SGHRS, CDR2 YFSETQ. This CDR3 is 15 amino acids long.

The chain carries TRBV7-2 and TRBJ1-5; D not certain. The CDR3 is made up of 14 amino acids. Germline values: CDR1 SGHTA, CDR2 FQGNSA. Between the trimmed V and J ends, which lost 2 bases and 8 bases, there was a span of 13 bases. This chain's CDR3 is CASSLTPAQEPQHF. The CDR3 bases are TGTGCCAGCAGCTTAACCCCCGCCCAGGAGCCCCAGCATTTT.

The chain joins TRBV4-1 to TRBJ2-5; 8 bases map to TRBD2. Per the germline V gene, CDR1 is MGHRA and CDR2 is YSYEKL. The CDR3 length is 15 residues. V dropped 2 bases and J dropped 3; count of bases not matched to a gene: 5. The CDR3 region has the DNA TGCGCCAGCAGCCAAAATGGAGCGGGGGAAGAGACCCAGTACTTC. Encoded protein: CASSQNGAGEETQYF.

The chain employs TRBV7-9 and TRBJ1-5; D is uncertain. Germline CDR1 reads SEHNR; CDR2 reads FQNEAQ (reference sequence). The length of the CDR3 is 14 residues. Trimming shortened V by 1 base and J by 4 bases, and 8 bases separated the two germline ends. CDR3 protein: CASSLGPVNQPQHF. Here the CDR3 DNA reads TGTGCCAGCAGCTTAGGTCCCGTAAATCAGCCCCAGCATTTT.

The chain carries TRBV6-6 and TRBJ1-1, with D uncertain. CDR3 length: 14 residues. V dropped 2 bases and J dropped 3 bases, with 10 bases sitting between them. Germline CDR1 reads MNHNY; CDR2 reads SVGAGI (reference sequence). The CDR3 protein is CASSYMIEDTEAFF. The CDR3 nucleotides read TGTGCCAGCAGTTACATGATAGAGGACACTGAAGCTTTCTTT.